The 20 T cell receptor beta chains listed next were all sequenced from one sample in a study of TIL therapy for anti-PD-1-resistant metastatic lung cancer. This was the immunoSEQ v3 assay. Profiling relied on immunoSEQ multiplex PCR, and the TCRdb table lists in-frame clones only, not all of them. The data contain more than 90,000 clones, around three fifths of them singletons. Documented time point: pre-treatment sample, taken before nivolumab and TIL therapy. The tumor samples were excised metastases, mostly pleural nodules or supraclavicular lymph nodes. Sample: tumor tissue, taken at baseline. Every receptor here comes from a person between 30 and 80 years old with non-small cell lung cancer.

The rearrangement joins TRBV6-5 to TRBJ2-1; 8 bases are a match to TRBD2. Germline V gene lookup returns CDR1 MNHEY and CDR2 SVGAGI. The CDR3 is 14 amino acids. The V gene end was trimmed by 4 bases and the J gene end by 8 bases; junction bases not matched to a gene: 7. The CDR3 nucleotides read TGTGCCAGCAGTTCTCCCGGGAGGGTATATGAGCAGTTCTTC. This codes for CASSSPGRVYEQFF.

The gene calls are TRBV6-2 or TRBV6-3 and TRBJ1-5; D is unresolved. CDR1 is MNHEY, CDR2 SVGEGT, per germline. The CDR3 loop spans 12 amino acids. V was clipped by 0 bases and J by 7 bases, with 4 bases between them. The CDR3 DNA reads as TGTGCCAGCAGTTACTCTGTCCAGCCCCAGCATTTT. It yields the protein CASSYSVQPQHF.

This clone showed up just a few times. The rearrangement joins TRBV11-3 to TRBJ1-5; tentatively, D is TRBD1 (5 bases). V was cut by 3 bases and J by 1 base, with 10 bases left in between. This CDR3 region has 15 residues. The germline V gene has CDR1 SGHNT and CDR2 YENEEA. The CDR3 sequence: CASSFRRDSNQPQHF. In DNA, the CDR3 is TGTGCCAGCAGCTTTAGAAGGGACAGCAATCAGCCCCAGCATTTT.

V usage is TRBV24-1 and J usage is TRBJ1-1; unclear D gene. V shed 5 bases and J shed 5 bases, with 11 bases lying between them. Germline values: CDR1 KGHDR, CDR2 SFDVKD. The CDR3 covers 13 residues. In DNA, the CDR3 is TGTGCCACCAGTGGTTCAACCGCAACTGAAGCTTTCTTT. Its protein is CATSGSTATEAFF.

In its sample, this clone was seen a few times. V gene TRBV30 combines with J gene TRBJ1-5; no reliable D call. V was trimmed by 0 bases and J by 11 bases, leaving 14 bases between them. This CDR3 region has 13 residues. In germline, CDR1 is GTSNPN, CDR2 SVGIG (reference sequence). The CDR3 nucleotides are TGTGCCTGGAGTGTCCCAAGTGCAAGGGCCCAGCATTTT. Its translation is CAWSVPSARAQHF.

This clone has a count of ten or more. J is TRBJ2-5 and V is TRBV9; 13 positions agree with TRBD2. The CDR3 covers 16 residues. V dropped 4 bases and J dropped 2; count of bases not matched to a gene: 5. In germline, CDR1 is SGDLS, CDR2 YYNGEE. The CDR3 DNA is TGTGCCAGCAGCAAGCAACTAGCGGGAGGGCAAGAGACCCAGTACTTC. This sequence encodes CASSKQLAGGQETQYF.

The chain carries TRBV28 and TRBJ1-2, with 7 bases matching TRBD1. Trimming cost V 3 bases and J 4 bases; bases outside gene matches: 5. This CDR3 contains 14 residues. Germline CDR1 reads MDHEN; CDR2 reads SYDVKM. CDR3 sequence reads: CASSLTGISYGYTF. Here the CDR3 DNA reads TGTGCCAGCAGTTTGACAGGGATATCCTATGGCTACACCTTC.

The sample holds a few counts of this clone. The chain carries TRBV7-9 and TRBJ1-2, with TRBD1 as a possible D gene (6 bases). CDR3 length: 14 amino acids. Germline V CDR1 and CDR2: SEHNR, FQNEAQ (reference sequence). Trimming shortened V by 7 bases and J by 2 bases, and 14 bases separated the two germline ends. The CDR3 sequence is CASTTTGTNYGYTF. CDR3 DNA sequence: TGTGCCAGCACCACGACAGGAACAAACTATGGCTACACCTTC.

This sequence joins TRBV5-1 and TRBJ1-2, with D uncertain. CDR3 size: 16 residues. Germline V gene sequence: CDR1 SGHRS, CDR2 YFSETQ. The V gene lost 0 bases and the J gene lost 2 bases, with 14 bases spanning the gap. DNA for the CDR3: TGCGCCAGCAGCTTGGCCTATGGGGATACGAACTATGGCTACACCTTC. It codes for CASSLAYGDTNYGYTF.

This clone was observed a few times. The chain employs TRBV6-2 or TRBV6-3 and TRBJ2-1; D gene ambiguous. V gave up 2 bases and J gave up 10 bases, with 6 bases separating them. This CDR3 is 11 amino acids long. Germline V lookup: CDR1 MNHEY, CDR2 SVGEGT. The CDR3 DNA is TGTGCCAGCAGTTACCCCGGGGAGCAGTTCTTC. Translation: CASSYPGEQFF.

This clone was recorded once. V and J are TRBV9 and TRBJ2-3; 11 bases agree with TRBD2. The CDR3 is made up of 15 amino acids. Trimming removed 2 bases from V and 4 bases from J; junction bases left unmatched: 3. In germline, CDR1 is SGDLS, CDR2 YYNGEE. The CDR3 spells CASSVGSGGADTQYF. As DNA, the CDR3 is TGTGCCAGCAGCGTGGGTAGCGGGGGGGCAGATACGCAGTATTTT.

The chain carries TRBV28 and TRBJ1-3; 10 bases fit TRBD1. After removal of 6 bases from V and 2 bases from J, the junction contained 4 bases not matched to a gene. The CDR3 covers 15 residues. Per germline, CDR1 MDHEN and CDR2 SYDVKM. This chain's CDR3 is CASSRQGATGNTIYF. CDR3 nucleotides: TGTGCCAGCAGCCGACAGGGGGCGACTGGAAACACCATATATTTT.

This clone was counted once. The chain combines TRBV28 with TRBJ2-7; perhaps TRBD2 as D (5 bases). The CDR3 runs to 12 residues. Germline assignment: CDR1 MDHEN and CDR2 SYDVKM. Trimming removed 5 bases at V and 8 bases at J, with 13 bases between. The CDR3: CASSPPRGKQYF. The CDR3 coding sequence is TGTGCCAGCAGTCCCCCCCGGGGAAAGCAGTACTTC.

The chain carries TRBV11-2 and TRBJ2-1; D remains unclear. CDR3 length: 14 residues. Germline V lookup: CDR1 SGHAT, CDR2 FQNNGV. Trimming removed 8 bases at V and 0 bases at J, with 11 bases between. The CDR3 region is CASSDASSYNEQFF. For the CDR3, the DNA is TGTGCCAGCTCGGACGCGAGCTCCTACAATGAGCAGTTCTTC.

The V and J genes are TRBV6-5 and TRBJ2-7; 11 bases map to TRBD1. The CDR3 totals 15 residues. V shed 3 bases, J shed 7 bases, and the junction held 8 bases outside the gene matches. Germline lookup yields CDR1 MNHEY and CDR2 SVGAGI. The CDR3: CASSYTDRGQREQYF. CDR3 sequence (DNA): TGTGCCAGCAGTTATACGGACAGGGGGCAGAGGGAGCAGTACTTC.

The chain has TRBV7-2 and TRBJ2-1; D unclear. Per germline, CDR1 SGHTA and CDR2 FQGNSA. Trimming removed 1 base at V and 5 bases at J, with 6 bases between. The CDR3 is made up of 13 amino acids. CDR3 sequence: CASSLVRNNEQFF. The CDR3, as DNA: TGTGCCAGCAGCTTAGTCAGAAACAATGAGCAGTTCTTC.

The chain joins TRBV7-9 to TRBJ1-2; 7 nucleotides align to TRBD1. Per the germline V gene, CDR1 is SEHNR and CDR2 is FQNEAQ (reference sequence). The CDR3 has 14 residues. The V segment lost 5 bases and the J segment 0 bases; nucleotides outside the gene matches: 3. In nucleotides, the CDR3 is TGTGCCAGCAGCCGGGACAGCGCTAACTATGGCTACACCTTC. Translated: CASSRDSANYGYTF.

The CDR3 DNA follows: TGTGCCAGTAGCCCAGAACTAGCGGGACTTTACAATGAGCAGTTCTTC. This encodes CASSPELAGLYNEQFF. V and J are TRBV19 and TRBJ2-1, with TRBD2 identical over 10 bases. The junction had 9 bases not matched to a gene; V was cut back by 6 bases and J by 4 bases. From germline, CDR1 is LNHDA and CDR2 SQIVND (reference sequence). The CDR3 has 16 residues.

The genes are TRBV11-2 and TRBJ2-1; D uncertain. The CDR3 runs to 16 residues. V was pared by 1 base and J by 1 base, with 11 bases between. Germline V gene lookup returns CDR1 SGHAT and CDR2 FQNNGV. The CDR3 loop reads CASSLAALLSYNEQFF. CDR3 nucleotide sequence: TGTGCCAGCAGCTTAGCTGCGCTACTGTCCTACAATGAGCAGTTCTTC.

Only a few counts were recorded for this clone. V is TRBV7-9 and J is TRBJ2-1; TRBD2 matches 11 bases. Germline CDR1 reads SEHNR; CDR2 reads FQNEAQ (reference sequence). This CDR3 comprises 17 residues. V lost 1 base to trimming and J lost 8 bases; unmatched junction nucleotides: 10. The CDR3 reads CASSLDGSSGRRYEQFF. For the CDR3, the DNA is TGTGCCAGCAGCTTAGACGGGTCTAGCGGGAGGAGATATGAGCAGTTCTTC.